This record covers a single T cell receptor (beta chain). Its antigen is unknown. These data come from a study of T cell responses to AZD1222 COVID-19 vaccine. Whole-study context: Researchers grouped second doses given at about 4 or about 12 weeks into one pool. Notes on the study in general: Reportedly, nearly half of unique spike TCRs recognized epitopes outside B.1.351/B.1.1.7 mutations. The breadth and depth of Spike-specific TCRs increased once two AZD1222 doses had been given.

Assay: immunoSEQ multiplex PCR; the TCRdb copy retains only in-frame clones and omits some. The sample carries around 100,000 clones, 65% to 90% recorded once. Germline V CDR1 and CDR2: SGHTA, FQGNSA. Losses at the gene ends were 5 bases for V and 0 bases for J; bases not matched to a gene: 3. The length of the CDR3 is 15 residues. The specimen comprised peripheral blood, sampled on day 0 of AZD1222 vaccination. The rearrangement links TRBV7-2 to TRBJ2-2; 7 bases align to TRBD2. This sequence originates from an adult in good health. CDR3 sequence reads: CASSGAGPNTGELFF. Here the CDR3 DNA reads TGTGCCAGCAGCGGAGCGGGACCGAACACCGGGGAGCTGTTTTTT.